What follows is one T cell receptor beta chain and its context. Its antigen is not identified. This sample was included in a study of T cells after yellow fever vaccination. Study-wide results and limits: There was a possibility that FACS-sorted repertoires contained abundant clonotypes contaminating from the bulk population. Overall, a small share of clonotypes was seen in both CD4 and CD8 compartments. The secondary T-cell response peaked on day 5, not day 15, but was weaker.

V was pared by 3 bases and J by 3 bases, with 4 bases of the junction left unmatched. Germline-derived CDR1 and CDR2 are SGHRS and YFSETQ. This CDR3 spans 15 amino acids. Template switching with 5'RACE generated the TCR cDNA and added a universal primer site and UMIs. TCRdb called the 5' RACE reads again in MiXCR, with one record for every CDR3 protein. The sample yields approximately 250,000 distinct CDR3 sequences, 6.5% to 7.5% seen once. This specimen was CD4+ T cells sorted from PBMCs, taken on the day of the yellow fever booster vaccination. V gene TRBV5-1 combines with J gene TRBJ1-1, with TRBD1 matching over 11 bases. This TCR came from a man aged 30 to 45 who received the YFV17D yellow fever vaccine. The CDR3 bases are TGCGCCAGCAGCTCCGGACAGGGGGCGGACACTGAAGCTTTCTTT. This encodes CASSSGQGADTEAFF.